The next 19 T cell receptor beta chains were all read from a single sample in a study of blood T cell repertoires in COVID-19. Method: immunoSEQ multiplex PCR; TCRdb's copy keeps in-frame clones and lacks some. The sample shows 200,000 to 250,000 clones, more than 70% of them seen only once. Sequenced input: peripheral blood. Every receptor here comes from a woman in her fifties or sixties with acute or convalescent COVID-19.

The CDR3 loop reads CASSLGTGGNTIYF. The CDR3 bases are TGTGCCAGCAGCTTAGGCACGGGAGGAAACACCATATATTTT. The chain combines TRBV7-2 with TRBJ1-3, with no clear D. Germline V CDR1 and CDR2: SGHTA, FQGNSA. V gave up 1 base and J gave up 4 bases, with 8 bases separating them. The CDR3 runs 14 residues.

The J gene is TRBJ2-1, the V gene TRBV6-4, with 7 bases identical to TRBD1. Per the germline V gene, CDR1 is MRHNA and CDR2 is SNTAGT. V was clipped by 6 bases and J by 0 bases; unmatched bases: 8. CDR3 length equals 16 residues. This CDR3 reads CASSRQGSSSYNEQFF. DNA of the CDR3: TGTGCCAGCAGCCGACAGGGATCGAGCTCCTACAATGAGCAGTTCTTC.

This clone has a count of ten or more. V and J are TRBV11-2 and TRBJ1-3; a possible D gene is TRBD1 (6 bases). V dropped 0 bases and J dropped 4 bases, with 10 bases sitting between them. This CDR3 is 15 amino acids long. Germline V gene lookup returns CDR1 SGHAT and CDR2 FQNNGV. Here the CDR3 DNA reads TGTGCCAGCAGCTTAGACAGGGGTGCCGGAAACACCATATATTTT. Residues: CASSLDRGAGNTIYF.

For the CDR3, the DNA is TGTGCCAGCTCACCACCGGGACAGACTTATAACTATGGCTACACCTTC. Translating it yields CASSPPGQTYNYGYTF. V gene TRBV18 combines with J gene TRBJ1-2; 7 nucleotides agree with TRBD1. The CDR3 is 16 amino acids. The germline V gene has CDR1 KGHSH and CDR2 LQKENI. V shed 0 bases and J 1 base; nucleotides not matched to a gene: 5.

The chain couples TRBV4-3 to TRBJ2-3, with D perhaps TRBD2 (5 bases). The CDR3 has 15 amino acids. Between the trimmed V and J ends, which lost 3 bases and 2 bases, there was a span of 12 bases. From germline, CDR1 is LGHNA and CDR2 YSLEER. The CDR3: CASSQYASTTDTQYF. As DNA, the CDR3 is TGCGCCAGCAGCCAGTATGCTAGCACCACAGATACGCAGTATTTT.

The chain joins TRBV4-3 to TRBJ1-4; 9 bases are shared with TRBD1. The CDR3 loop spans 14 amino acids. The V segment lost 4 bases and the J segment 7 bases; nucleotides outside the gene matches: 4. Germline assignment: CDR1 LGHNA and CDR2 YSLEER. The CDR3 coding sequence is TGCGCCAGCAGCCTACAGGGGGCAGGTGAAAAACTGTTTTTT. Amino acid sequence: CASSLQGAGEKLFF.

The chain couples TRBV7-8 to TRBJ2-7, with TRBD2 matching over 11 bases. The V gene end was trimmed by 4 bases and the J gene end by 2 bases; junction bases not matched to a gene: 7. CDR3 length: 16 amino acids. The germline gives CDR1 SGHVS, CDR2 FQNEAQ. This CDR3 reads CASSSRRLAGPYEQYF. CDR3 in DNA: TGTGCCAGCAGCTCACGCAGACTAGCGGGGCCCTACGAGCAGTACTTC.

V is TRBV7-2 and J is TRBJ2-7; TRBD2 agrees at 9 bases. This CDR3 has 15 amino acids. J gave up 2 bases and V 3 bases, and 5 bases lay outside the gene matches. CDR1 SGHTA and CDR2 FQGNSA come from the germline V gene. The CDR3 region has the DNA TGTGCCAGCAGCTTCTCTAGCGGGGCCGCCTACGAGCAGTACTTC. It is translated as CASSFSSGAAYEQYF.

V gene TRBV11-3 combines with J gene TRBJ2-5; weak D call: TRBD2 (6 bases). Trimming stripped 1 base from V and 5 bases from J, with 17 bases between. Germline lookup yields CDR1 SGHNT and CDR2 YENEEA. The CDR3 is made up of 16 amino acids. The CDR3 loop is CASSLGGGALRETQYF. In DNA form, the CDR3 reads TGTGCCAGCAGCTTAGGCGGCGGGGCCCTGAGGGAGACCCAGTACTTC.

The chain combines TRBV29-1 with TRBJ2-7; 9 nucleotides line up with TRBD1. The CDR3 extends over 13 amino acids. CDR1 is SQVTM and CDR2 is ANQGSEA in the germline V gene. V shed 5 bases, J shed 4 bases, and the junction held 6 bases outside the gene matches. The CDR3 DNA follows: TGCAGCGTTACCGGGACAGGGTTATACGAGCAGTACTTC. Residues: CSVTGTGLYEQYF.

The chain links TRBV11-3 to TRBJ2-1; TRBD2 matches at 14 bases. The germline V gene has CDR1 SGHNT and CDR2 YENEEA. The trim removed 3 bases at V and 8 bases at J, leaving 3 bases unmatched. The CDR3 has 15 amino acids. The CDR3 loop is CASSLGLAGVDEQFF. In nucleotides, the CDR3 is TGTGCCAGCAGCTTGGGACTAGCGGGAGTAGATGAGCAGTTCTTC.

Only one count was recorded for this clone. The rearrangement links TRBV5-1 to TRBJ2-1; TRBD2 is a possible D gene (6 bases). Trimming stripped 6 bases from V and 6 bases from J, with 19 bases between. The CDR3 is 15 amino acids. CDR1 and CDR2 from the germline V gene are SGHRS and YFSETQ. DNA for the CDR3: TGCGCCAGCACTCGGGGCGGTGGAGCGGGCAATGAGCAGTTCTTC. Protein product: CASTRGGGAGNEQFF.

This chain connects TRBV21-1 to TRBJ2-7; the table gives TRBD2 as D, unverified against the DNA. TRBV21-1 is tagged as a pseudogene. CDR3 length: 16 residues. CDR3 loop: CASSKRLAGPLGEQYF. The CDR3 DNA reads TGTGCCAGCAGCAAACGGCTAGCGGGACCCCTTGGGGAGCAGTACTTC.

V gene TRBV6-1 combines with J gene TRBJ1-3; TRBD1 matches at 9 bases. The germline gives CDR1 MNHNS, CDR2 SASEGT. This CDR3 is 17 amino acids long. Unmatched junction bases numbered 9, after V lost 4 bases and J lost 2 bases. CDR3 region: CASSVTTGGKAGNTIYF. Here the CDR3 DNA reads TGTGCCAGCAGTGTAACGACAGGGGGAAAGGCTGGAAACACCATATATTTT.

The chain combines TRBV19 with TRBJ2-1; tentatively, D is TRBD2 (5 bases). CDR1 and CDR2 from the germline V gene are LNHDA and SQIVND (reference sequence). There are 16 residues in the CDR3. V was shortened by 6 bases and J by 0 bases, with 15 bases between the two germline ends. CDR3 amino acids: CASRSLDLSSYNEQFF. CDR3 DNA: TGTGCCAGTAGGTCCCTGGACTTAAGCTCCTACAATGAGCAGTTCTTC.

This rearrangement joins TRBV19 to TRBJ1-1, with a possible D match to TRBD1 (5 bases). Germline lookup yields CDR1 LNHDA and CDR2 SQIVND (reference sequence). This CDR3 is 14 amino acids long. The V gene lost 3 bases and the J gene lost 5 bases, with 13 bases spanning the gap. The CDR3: CASSMGGEGTEAFF. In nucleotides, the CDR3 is TGTGCCAGTAGTATGGGAGGGGAGGGTACTGAAGCTTTCTTT.

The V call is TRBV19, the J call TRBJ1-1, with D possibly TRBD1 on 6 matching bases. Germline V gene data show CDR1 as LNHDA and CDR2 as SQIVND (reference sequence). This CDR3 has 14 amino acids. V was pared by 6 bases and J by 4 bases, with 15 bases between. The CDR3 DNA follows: TGTGCCAGTAGCCTTTACACAGGGCCCACTGAAGCTTTCTTT. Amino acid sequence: CASSLYTGPTEAFF.

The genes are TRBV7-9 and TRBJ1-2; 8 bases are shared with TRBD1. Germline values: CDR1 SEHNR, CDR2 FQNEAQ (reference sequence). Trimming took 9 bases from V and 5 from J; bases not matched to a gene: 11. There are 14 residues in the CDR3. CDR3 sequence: CASTTQGARYGYTF. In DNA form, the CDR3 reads TGTGCCAGTACGACCCAGGGGGCGAGGTATGGCTACACCTTC.

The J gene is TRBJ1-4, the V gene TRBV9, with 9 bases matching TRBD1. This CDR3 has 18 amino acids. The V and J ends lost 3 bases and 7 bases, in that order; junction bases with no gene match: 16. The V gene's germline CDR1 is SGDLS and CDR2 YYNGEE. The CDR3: CASSATNPGWGQGEKLFF. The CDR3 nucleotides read TGTGCCAGCAGCGCCACCAACCCTGGGTGGGGACAGGGTGAAAAACTGTTTTTT.